These T cell receptor beta chains were read from a single sample in a study of T cell responses to AZD1222 COVID-19 vaccine. This table comes from immunoSEQ multiplex PCR, and its TCRdb copy is limited to in-frame clones, with some not included. The repertoire has about 44,000 clones, 60% to 85% of them found once; the top ten carry around 3.9%. The material was peripheral blood, obtained on day 0 of AZD1222 vaccination. Every receptor here comes from an adult in good health. CDR3s include the opening cysteine and the closing phenylalanine or tryptophan. A D gene is named only where the DNA matches it firmly. Where a row states a size, it is once, few, many or the class of an expanded clone; other rows omit it.

J	D	V	size	CDR3	DNA
TRBJ2-7	-	TRBV9	-	CASSEGGSYEQYF	TGTGCCAGCAGCGAGGGGGGGTCCTACGAGCAGTACTTC
TRBJ2-5	-	TRBV20-1	few	CSAKETQYF	TGCAGTGCTAAAGAGACCCAGTACTTC
TRBJ2-7	TRBD1	TRBV13	-	CASSSPGQGDYEQYF	TGTGCCAGCAGCTCTCCGGGACAGGGAGACTACGAGCAGTACTTC
TRBJ2-1	TRBD2	TRBV7-9	few	CASSFRLAVMDEQFF	TGTGCCAGCAGCTTTAGGCTAGCGGTTATGGATGAGCAGTTCTTC
TRBJ2-5	-	TRBV28	few	CASNPWQGQILETQYF	TGTGCCAGCAACCCGTGGCAGGGGCAAATCTTGGAGACCCAGTACTTC
TRBJ2-3	-	TRBV3-1/TRBV3-2	-	CASSRRHDRSSTDTQYF	TGTGCCAGCAGCCGTAGACACGACAGGAGTAGCACAGATACGCAGTATTTT
TRBJ1-6	-	TRBV28	-	CASSPTPARTNSPLHF	TGTGCCAGCAGCCCTACTCCTGCCAGAACTAATTCACCCCTCCACTTT
TRBJ2-7	-	TRBV3-1/TRBV3-2	-	CASRRTSPYEQYF	TGTGCCAGCAGACGGACCTCGCCCTACGAGCAGTACTTC
TRBJ1-4	-	TRBV5-1	-	CASSETGTNEKLFF	TGCGCCAGCAGCGAAACAGGGACTAATGAAAAACTGTTTTTT
TRBJ1-1	-	TRBV2	-	CASWSGRAVTEAFF	TGTGCCAGCTGGTCGGGCAGGGCGGTCACTGAAGCTTTCTTT
TRBJ1-6	-	TRBV6-5	once	CASRDINNSPLHF	TGTGCCAGCAGAGACATTAATAATTCACCCCTCCACTTT
TRBJ1-1	TRBD1	TRBV15	-	CATSRVAGQGGSTEAFF	TGTGCCACCAGCAGAGTTGCCGGACAGGGGGGGAGCACTGAAGCTTTCTTT
TRBJ1-2	-	TRBV6-6	-	CASSFFAGGSYGYTF	TGTGCCAGCAGTTTCTTTGCGGGCGGAAGCTATGGCTACACCTTC
TRBJ1-1	-	TRBV9	-	CASSVVSTNTEAFF	TGTGCCAGCAGCGTAGTGTCGACGAACACTGAAGCTTTCTTT
TRBJ1-3	-	TRBV25-1	-	CASSDQAGNTIYF	TGTGCCAGCAGTGATCAGGCTGGAAACACCATATATTTT
TRBJ1-2	TRBD1	TRBV6-5	-	CASSRQGAGYGYTF	TGTGCCAGCAGCCGACAGGGGGCCGGCTATGGCTACACCTTC
TRBJ1-3	TRBD1	TRBV29-1	-	CSVRTGGGNTIYF	TGCAGCGTCCGGACAGGGGGTGGAAACACCATATATTTT
TRBJ1-5	-	TRBV28	-	CASSLWSSRAGQPQHF	TGTGCCAGCAGTTTATGGTCGAGCAGGGCAGGTCAGCCCCAGCATTTT
TRBJ1-1	-	TRBV7-9	-	CASSLQPGSRGTEAFF	TGTGCCAGCAGCCTACAGCCAGGCTCCCGGGGGACTGAAGCTTTCTTT
TRBJ1-4	TRBD1	TRBV5-1	-	CASSWGQGGEKLFF	TGCGCCAGCAGCTGGGGACAGGGTGGGGAAAAACTGTTTTTT
TRBJ2-7	-	TRBV5-1	-	CASSPYPRWEQYF	TGCGCCAGCAGCCCCTACCCCAGGTGGGAGCAGTACTTC
TRBJ1-5	-	TRBV19	-	CASSMGRRYSNQPQHF	TGTGCCAGTAGTATGGGAAGACGATATAGCAATCAGCCCCAGCATTTT
TRBJ2-3	-	TRBV5-4	-	CASSLGVGGRLTNTQYF	TGTGCCAGCAGCTTGGGGGTCGGCGGACGCCTGACAAATACGCAGTATTTT
TRBJ1-6	-	TRBV19	-	CASKAGDNSPLHF	TGTGCCAGTAAGGCAGGGGATAATTCACCCCTCCACTTT
TRBJ2-5	-	TRBV10-3	-	CAISELGRSQETQYF	TGTGCCATCAGTGAGTTGGGCAGATCCCAAGAGACCCAGTACTTC
TRBJ1-1	-	TRBV19	-	CASSPQPGDKYTEAFF	TGTGCCAGTAGTCCCCAACCAGGGGACAAATACACTGAAGCTTTCTTT
TRBJ1-1	-	TRBV19	-	CASSITGSNTEAFF	TGTGCCAGTAGTATAACCGGGTCCAACACTGAAGCTTTCTTT
TRBJ1-6	-	TRBV19	-	CASSSGPDSPLHF	TGTGCCAGTAGTTCAGGACCTGATTCACCCCTCCACTTT
TRBJ2-3	TRBD1	TRBV7-6	-	CASSLFGQGFSDTQYF	TGTGCCAGCAGCTTATTCGGACAGGGGTTTTCAGATACGCAGTATTTT
TRBJ2-5	-	TRBV5-1	-	CASSLSMSPKETQYF	TGCGCCAGCAGCTTAAGCATGTCCCCGAAAGAGACCCAGTACTTC
TRBJ1-2	-	TRBV27	-	CASSLSPARASGYTF	TGTGCCAGCAGTTTATCGCCAGCACGAGCATCTGGCTACACCTTC
TRBJ1-1	-	TRBV6-5	once	CASSYSSAGTEAFF	TGTGCCAGCAGTTACTCCAGTGCGGGCACTGAAGCTTTCTTT
TRBJ1-1	TRBD1	TRBV6-4	once	CASSADRDTEAFF	TGTGCCAGCAGTGCCGACAGGGACACTGAAGCTTTCTTT
TRBJ1-1	-	TRBV12-5	-	CASGTGTSAFF	TGTGCTAGTGGTACCGGGACATCTGCTTTCTTT
TRBJ2-5	-	TRBV7-9	-	CASSHLDRETQYF	TGTGCCAGCAGCCACCTGGACCGGGAGACCCAGTACTTC
TRBJ2-5	TRBD2	TRBV19	-	CASSKGLADQETQYF	TGTGCCAGTAGTAAAGGACTAGCGGACCAAGAGACCCAGTACTTC
TRBJ2-3	TRBD2	TRBV10-2	-	CASKGSGGSTDTQYF	TGCGCCAGCAAGGGTAGCGGGGGAAGCACAGATACGCAGTATTTT
TRBJ1-4	-	TRBV4-3	-	CASSQDRSEKLFF	TGCGCCAGCAGCCAAGATAGGAGTGAAAAACTGTTTTTT
TRBJ2-7	TRBD1	TRBV28	-	CASNYRGYEQYF	TGTGCCAGCAATTACAGGGGCTACGAGCAGTACTTC
TRBJ1-6	-	TRBV3-1/TRBV3-2	once	CASSQGGGTHSPLHF	TGTGCCAGCAGCCAGGGGGGCGGCACCCACTCACCCCTCCACTTT
TRBJ1-6	-	TRBV6-5	-	CASSYAPHEHNSPLHF	TGTGCCAGCAGTTACGCCCCACACGAACATAATTCACCCCTCCACTTT
TRBJ2-5	-	TRBV28	-	CASSLLGGRETQYF	TGTGCCAGCAGTTTGTTAGGGGGTAGAGAGACCCAGTACTTC
TRBJ2-7	TRBD1	TRBV19	-	CASGQDAYEQYF	TGTGCCAGCGGACAGGACGCCTACGAGCAGTACTTC
TRBJ1-3	-	TRBV30	-	CAWGPVDTIYF	TGTGCCTGGGGGCCCGTGGACACCATATATTTT
TRBJ1-3	-	TRBV28	-	CASSPLGSSGNTIYF	TGTGCCAGCAGCCCCCTGGGTAGCTCTGGAAACACCATATATTTT
TRBJ2-1	-	TRBV10-1	-	CASSEIDEQFF	TGCGCCAGCAGTGAAATTGATGAGCAGTTCTTC
TRBJ2-2	TRBD1	TRBV5-6	-	CASSWGTGDTGELFF	TGTGCCAGCAGCTGGGGGACAGGGGACACCGGGGAGCTGTTTTTT
TRBJ2-1	TRBD2	TRBV6-5	-	CASSTGGPYNEQFF	TGTGCCAGCTCGACGGGGGGGCCCTACAATGAGCAGTTCTTC
TRBJ2-2	TRBD2	TRBV7-8	-	CASSLVSSGGSNTGELFF	TGTGCCAGCAGCTTAGTGTCTAGCGGGGGTTCGAACACCGGGGAGCTGTTTTTT
TRBJ2-5	-	TRBV12-3/TRBV12-4	-	CASSLGEETQYF	TGTGCCAGCAGTTTAGGGGAAGAGACCCAGTACTTC
TRBJ1-2	-	TRBV28	-	CASSVQGQVGYTF	TGTGCCAGCAGTGTTCAGGGGCAGGTTGGCTACACCTTC
TRBJ2-3	TRBD2	TRBV23-1	-	CASRSVGGTTTDTQYF	TGCGCCAGCAGGAGCGTCGGCGGGACTACCACAGATACGCAGTATTTT
TRBJ2-1	-	TRBV1	-	CTSSRSFGQFF	TGCACCAGCAGCCGGAGTTTCGGGCAGTTCTTC